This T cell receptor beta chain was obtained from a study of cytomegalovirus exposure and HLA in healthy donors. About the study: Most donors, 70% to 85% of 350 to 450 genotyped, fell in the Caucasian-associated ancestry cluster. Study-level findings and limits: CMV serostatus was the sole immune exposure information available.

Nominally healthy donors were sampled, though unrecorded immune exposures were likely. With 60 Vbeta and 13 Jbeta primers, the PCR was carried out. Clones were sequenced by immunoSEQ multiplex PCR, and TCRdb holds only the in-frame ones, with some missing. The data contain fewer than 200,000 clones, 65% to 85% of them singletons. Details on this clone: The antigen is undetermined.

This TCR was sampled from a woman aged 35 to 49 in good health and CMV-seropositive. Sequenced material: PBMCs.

In nucleotides, the CDR3 is TGTGCCAGCTCACCGCAGCCTCACGGGGGAGAGACCCAGTACTTC. Protein product: CASSPQPHGGETQYF. The chain couples TRBV18 to TRBJ2-5; D may be TRBD2 (6 bases). The germline V gene encodes CDR1 KGHSH and CDR2 LQKENI. V lost 3 bases, J lost 4 bases, and 15 bases lay in between. The CDR3 is made up of 15 amino acids.